Given below is one T cell receptor (beta chain) in context. Antigen specificity is unknown. The record originates from a study of shared clonotypes between healthy human individuals. Whole-study context: The plates for each donor numbered three CD4 naive, three CD4 memory, two CD8 naive and one CD8 memory.

Whole-study results and caveats: Lower generation probabilities were found for non-shared clonotypes than for those shared by all four donors.

The assay was immunoSEQ multiplex PCR, and TCRdb's table has in-frame clones only and misses some. Of roughly 2 million clones in the sample, less than 95% are singletons; the top ten hold 0.9% to 1.4%. Naivety among CD8 cells was defined by CD45RO negativity and positive CCR7 selection, thereby excluding terminally differentiated effector memory CD45RA+ cells. Sequencing was carried out using naive CD8+ T cells sorted from blood. The sequence was collected from a man aged 18 to 29 in good health.

CDR3 region: CASSLGSTNGYTF. For the CDR3, the DNA is TGTGCCAGCAGTTTAGGCTCAACGAATGGCTACACCTTC. The chain couples TRBV27 to TRBJ1-2, with unresolved D. Trimming removed 2 bases from V and 6 bases from J, with 10 bases in between. The CDR3 spans 13 residues. Germline V gene data show CDR1 as MNHEY and CDR2 as SMNVEV (reference sequence).